Listed below are T cell receptor beta chains from one sample, sequenced in a study of blood T cell repertoires in COVID-19. Libraries were prepared by immunoSEQ multiplex PCR; TCRdb keeps only in-frame clonotypes and omits some of them. The profile shows 25,000 to 35,000 clones, roughly 65% of them singletons. Sequenced input: peripheral blood. Every receptor here comes from a human donor in a cohort sampled during active COVID-19. The conserved cysteine and the conserved F or W are not part of the CDR3 here. Each record gives: V gene, J gene, CDR3 protein.

V gene: TRBV29-1
J gene: TRBJ1-1
CDR3 protein: SVGQSNTEAF

V gene: TRBV7-6
J gene: TRBJ2-1
CDR3 protein: ASSLALGGIHEQF

V gene: TRBV4-2
J gene: TRBJ2-1
CDR3 protein: ASSQGGSGVSYNEQF

V gene: TRBV23-1
J gene: TRBJ1-4
CDR3 protein: ASSREAKNEKLF

V gene: TRBV4-3
J gene: TRBJ2-1
CDR3 protein: ASSQEALAGGRNEQF

V gene: TRBV5-1
J gene: TRBJ1-5
CDR3 protein: ASSLAGGQPQH

V gene: TRBV5-4
J gene: TRBJ1-3
CDR3 protein: ASSLPSGNTIY

V gene: TRBV27
J gene: TRBJ2-7
CDR3 protein: ASSLSGRGGSYEQY

V gene: TRBV6-1
J gene: TRBJ2-5
CDR3 protein: ASSEYGKETQY

V gene: TRBV7-8
J gene: TRBJ1-3
CDR3 protein: ASSPPGVGNTIY

V gene: TRBV19
J gene: TRBJ2-3
CDR3 protein: ASRTGLDTQY

V gene: TRBV5-5
J gene: TRBJ1-1
CDR3 protein: ASSLVPREDTEAF

V gene: TRBV5-4
J gene: TRBJ2-7
CDR3 protein: ASSSRDSNEQY

V gene: TRBV6-5
J gene: TRBJ1-5
CDR3 protein: ASRGQGAWQPQH

V gene: TRBV11-2
J gene: TRBJ1-1
CDR3 protein: ASSLGRGRTEAF

V gene: TRBV5-1
J gene: TRBJ2-7
CDR3 protein: ASKGEYEQY

V gene: TRBV6-5
J gene: TRBJ1-1
CDR3 protein: ASSYSTETLNTEAF

V gene: TRBV4-3
J gene: TRBJ1-2
CDR3 protein: ASSQEGGTGQGAKGYT

V gene: TRBV7-8
J gene: TRBJ1-4
CDR3 protein: ASSATTSTVATNEKLF

V gene: TRBV2
J gene: TRBJ1-1
CDR3 protein: ASTKKWGGSEAF

V gene: TRBV28
J gene: TRBJ1-1
CDR3 protein: ASSLRTGGTEAF

V gene: TRBV4-2
J gene: TRBJ2-7
CDR3 protein: ASSQAGLETYEQY

V gene: TRBV23-1
J gene: TRBJ2-7
CDR3 protein: ASSQSMDRDYEQY

V gene: TRBV11-2
J gene: TRBJ2-7
CDR3 protein: ASSSLSGQRYEQY

V gene: TRBV25-1
J gene: TRBJ2-7
CDR3 protein: ASSSQGRGVEQY

V gene: TRBV7-2
J gene: TRBJ2-5
CDR3 protein: ASSVTGTSGGARETQY

V gene: TRBV24-1
J gene: TRBJ2-5
CDR3 protein: ATSDQNTGGVVTQY

V gene: TRBV10-3
J gene: TRBJ1-2
CDR3 protein: AISDQRTGSYGYT

V gene: TRBV14
J gene: TRBJ1-6
CDR3 protein: ASTVSGTDNSPLH